Below are 29 T cell receptor beta chains sequenced from a single sample in a study of technical replicates of blood from several donors. The table came from immunoSEQ multiplex PCR; TCRdb's copy has only in-frame clones and leaves some out. The sample lists 15,000 or so clones; about 82% were seen once. The sample was PBMCs. Receptors were obtained from a human donor in good health.

The gene calls are TRBV19 and TRBJ2-1, with D possibly matching TRBD2 (6 bases). CDR3 length: 16 residues. Germline CDR1 LNHDA, CDR2 SQIVND (reference sequence). Deletions cut 1 base from V and 0 bases from J, with 10 bases between. CDR3 bases: TGTGCCAGTAGTATAGTTGGGGGAGGCTCCTACAATGAGCAGTTCTTC. It codes for CASSIVGGGSYNEQFF.

The chain carries TRBV4-1 and TRBJ1-1, with D perhaps TRBD1 (5 bases). V lost 0 bases and J 8 bases, leaving 25 bases between the germline ends. The CDR3 has 18 amino acids. Germline V gene lookup returns CDR1 MGHRA and CDR2 YSYEKL. CDR3: CASSQDHMRGLKDMEAFF. Here the CDR3 DNA reads TGCGCCAGCAGCCAAGATCACATGCGGGGACTCAAAGATATGGAAGCTTTCTTT.

The gene calls are TRBV2 and TRBJ2-7; D is unresolved. V was cut by 6 bases and J by 3 bases, with 9 bases left in between. Germline V gives CDR1 SNHLY, CDR2 FYNNEI. The CDR3 extends over 12 amino acids. CDR3: CASSAESYEQYF. The DNA of the CDR3 is TGTGCCAGCAGCGCCGAGAGCTACGAGCAGTACTTC.

The rearrangement joins TRBV10-2 to TRBJ2-1, with TRBD2 matching over 10 bases. There are 15 residues in the CDR3. The germline V gene encodes CDR1 WSHSY and CDR2 SAAADI. J was trimmed by 4 bases and V by 6 bases; bases with no gene match: 6. CDR3 DNA: TGCGCCAGCAGAGGACTAGCGGAAACTTACAATGAGCAGTTCTTC. It yields the protein CASRGLAETYNEQFF.

V usage is TRBV5-1 and J usage is TRBJ2-5; D possibly corresponds to TRBD2 (7 bases). Trimming stripped 0 bases from V and 4 bases from J, with 10 bases between. Per the germline V gene, CDR1 is SGHRS and CDR2 is YFSETQ. This CDR3 spans 14 amino acids. This CDR3 is CASSLVGGAETQYF. In nucleotides, the CDR3 is TGCGCCAGCAGCTTGGTGGGGGGGGCAGAGACCCAGTACTTC.

This chain links TRBV10-3 with TRBJ2-1, with 13 bases matching TRBD2. Germline CDR1 and CDR2: ENHRY and SYGVKD. Unmatched junction bases numbered 3, after V lost 5 bases and J lost 8 bases. There are 14 residues in the CDR3. This CDR3 is CAISTSGRADEQFF. The CDR3 region has the DNA TGTGCCATCAGTACTAGCGGGAGGGCCGATGAGCAGTTCTTC.

This chain uses TRBV23-1 with TRBJ1-1, with TRBD1 identical over 9 bases. TRBV23-1 belongs to the ORF category, with a function that is uncertain. The CDR3 loop spans 16 amino acids. V trimming: 4 bases; J trimming: 1 base; junction bases outside the gene matches: 7. The CDR3 DNA reads as TGCGCCAGCAGTCGCCGGACAGGGGTGACGAACACTGAAGCTTTCTTT. Translated: CASSRRTGVTNTEAFF.

The chain couples TRBV6-4 to TRBJ2-1, with 10 bases aligning to TRBD2. V shed 3 bases, J shed 6 bases, and the junction held 5 bases outside the gene matches. The CDR3 loop spans 15 amino acids. Per germline, CDR1 MRHNA and CDR2 SNTAGT. The CDR3 sequence: CASSELAGERNEQFF. CDR3 nucleotides: TGTGCCAGCAGTGAGCTAGCGGGAGAGCGCAATGAGCAGTTCTTC.

The chain couples TRBV19 to TRBJ2-1; 8 nucleotides line up with TRBD2. This CDR3 spans 15 amino acids. V shed 3 bases, J shed 12 bases, and the junction held 13 bases outside the gene matches. Germline CDR1 LNHDA, CDR2 SQIVND (reference sequence). The CDR3 nucleotides are TGTGCCAGTAGTATTAGCGGGACGCAAGGGATGCCGCAGTTCTTC. This codes for CASSISGTQGMPQFF.

This rearrangement joins TRBV5-1 to TRBJ2-1; TRBD2 agrees at 9 bases. Germline V gives CDR1 SGHRS, CDR2 YFSETQ. The CDR3 has 15 amino acids. The V and J ends lost 4 bases and 4 bases, in that order; junction bases with no gene match: 6. The CDR3 spells CASSPFSGGYNEQFF. CDR3 coding DNA: TGCGCCAGCAGCCCCTTTAGCGGGGGTTACAATGAGCAGTTCTTC.

V gene TRBV30 combines with J gene TRBJ2-5, with 10 bases identical to TRBD2. The CDR3 is 15 residues long. Unmatched junction bases numbered 7, after V lost 0 bases and J lost 6 bases. The V gene's germline CDR1 is GTSNPN and CDR2 SVGIG (reference sequence). In DNA, the CDR3 is TGTGCCTGGAGTGTGGGAACTAGCGGGGATCAGACCCAGTACTTC. This translates into CAWSVGTSGDQTQYF.

The chain's CDR3 is CASSDSQATGELFF. The CDR3 nucleotides read TGTGCCAGCAGTGACTCACAGGCCACCGGGGAGCTGTTTTTT. This rearrangement joins TRBV6-4 to TRBJ2-2; a possible D gene is TRBD1 (5 bases). V lost 0 bases, J lost 4 bases, and 6 bases lay in between. The germline V gene encodes CDR1 MRHNA and CDR2 SNTAGT. The CDR3 totals 14 residues.

The chain uses TRBV7-8 and TRBJ1-3, with 7 bases identical to TRBD1. Germline loops: CDR1 SGHVS, CDR2 FQNEAQ. The CDR3 length is 14 residues. Trimming cost V 2 bases and J 2 bases; bases outside gene matches: 0. CDR3 nucleotides: TGTGCCAGCAGCTTACAGGGGGCTGGAAACACCATATATTTT. It codes for CASSLQGAGNTIYF. The whole variable domain, filled in from reference TRBV7-8 and TRBJ1-3, reads GAGVSQSPRYKVAKRGQDVALRCDPISGHVSLFWYQQALGQGPEFLTYFQNEAQLDKSGLPSDRFFAERPEGSVSTLKIQRTQQEDSAVYLCASSLQGAGNTIYFGEGSWLTVV.

This clone was detected once. The V gene is TRBV19, the J gene TRBJ2-1, with 10 bases lining up with TRBD2. Germline V gene sequence: CDR1 LNHDA, CDR2 SQIVND (reference sequence). The CDR3 totals 13 residues. V was pared by 11 bases and J by 4 bases, with 5 bases of the junction left unmatched. The CDR3 DNA reads as TGTGCCGCCACTAGCGGGGAATACAATGAGCAGTTCTTC. Amino acids: CAATSGEYNEQFF.

The chain is built from TRBV5-1 and TRBJ2-4; 7 bases fit TRBD2. Germline lookup yields CDR1 SGHRS and CDR2 YFSETQ. The CDR3 length is 14 residues. Trimming at V came to 4 bases and at J to 5 bases, leaving 6 bases not matched to a gene. CDR3 protein: CASSTAGEQNIQYF. The CDR3 coding sequence is TGCGCCAGCAGCACCGCGGGGGAGCAAAACATTCAGTACTTC.

The chain carries TRBV5-1 and TRBJ2-5; D is possibly TRBD2 (6 bases). CDR1 SGHRS and CDR2 YFSETQ come from the germline V gene. The CDR3 contains 13 residues. Trimming pared 5 bases from V and 3 bases from J, leaving 11 bases between. The CDR3 DNA follows: TGCGCCAGCAGGGAGGGTGCAGAAGAGACCCAGTACTTC. Translating gives CASREGAEETQYF.

This clone was recorded once. CDR3 DNA: TGCGCCAGCAGCTCGACTAGCGGGAGCTCCGGAGCGGCCGGGGAGCTGTTTTTT. As protein: CASSSTSGSSGAAGELFF. V usage is TRBV5-1 and J usage is TRBJ2-2; 12 bases line up with TRBD2. Germline V gene sequence: CDR1 SGHRS, CDR2 YFSETQ. V was clipped by 3 bases and J by 6 bases; unmatched bases: 12. The CDR3 contains 18 residues.

J is TRBJ2-2 and V is TRBV25-1; D is perhaps TRBD2 (5 bases). V lost 3 bases and J lost 5, with 13 bases in between. Looked up from germline, CDR1 is MGHDK and CDR2 is SYGVNS. This CDR3 spans 15 amino acids. The CDR3 spells CASSDNGMDTGELFF. CDR3 DNA: TGTGCCAGCAGTGATAACGGGATGGATACCGGGGAGCTGTTTTTT.

The chain carries TRBV19 and TRBJ2-1; weak D call: TRBD2 (6 bases). CDR1 and CDR2 from the germline V gene are LNHDA and SQIVND (reference sequence). V was clipped by 5 bases and J by 4 bases, with 21 bases between them. The CDR3 contains 17 residues. CDR3: CASSPSEAGGGYNEQFF. The CDR3 DNA sequence: TGTGCCAGTAGTCCGAGCGAAGCGGGTGGGGGTTACAATGAGCAGTTCTTC.

This rearrangement joins TRBV6-5 to TRBJ1-5; D is ambiguous. CDR3 size: 16 residues. Looked up from germline, CDR1 is MNHEY and CDR2 is SVGAGI. V lost 4 bases and J lost 3, with 16 bases in between. CDR3 coding DNA: TGTGCCAGCAGTTCGCCTCGGGGAGTTTCCAATCAGCCCCAGCATTTT. Translating it yields CASSSPRGVSNQPQHF.

The chain is built from TRBV6-5 and TRBJ2-7, with a tentative D call TRBD2 (7 bases). Trimming left V 6 bases short and J 0 bases short, with 15 bases between. CDR1 MNHEY and CDR2 SVGAGI come from the germline V gene. This CDR3 comprises 15 residues. The CDR3 DNA follows: TGTGCCAGCAGCCGGGGGGCAGAGACCTCCTACGAGCAGTACTTC. This encodes CASSRGAETSYEQYF.

CDR3 in amino acids: CASIGGATSNQPQHF. DNA for the CDR3: TGTGCCAGTATCGGGGGGGCCACTAGCAATCAGCCCCAGCATTTT. This chain connects TRBV19 to TRBJ1-5; possible D gene TRBD1, 6 bases. V lost 7 bases to trimming and J lost 0 bases, with 13 bases between them. The germline V gene has CDR1 LNHDA and CDR2 SQIVND (reference sequence). CDR3 size: 15 residues.

The chain links TRBV29-1 to TRBJ2-7, with D perhaps matching TRBD2 (6 bases). The germline V and J ends were trimmed by 4 bases and 6 bases, with 10 bases remaining between them. CDR1 and CDR2 from the germline V gene are SQVTM and ANQGSEA. The CDR3 spans 11 residues. The CDR3 here is CSVVRDTEQYF. The CDR3, as DNA: TGCAGCGTTGTGCGGGATACCGAGCAGTACTTC.

This chain links TRBV2 with TRBJ2-7, with 10 positions matching TRBD2. The CDR3 runs 15 residues. Germline values: CDR1 SNHLY, CDR2 FYNNEI. The junction had 7 bases not matched to a gene; V was cut back by 5 bases and J by 3 bases. The CDR3 here is CASSPSGSLYYEQYF. CDR3 DNA sequence: TGTGCCAGCAGTCCTAGCGGGAGCCTTTACTACGAGCAGTACTTC.

This chain joins TRBV15 and TRBJ2-5; D possibly corresponds to TRBD1 (5 bases). This CDR3 is 14 amino acids long. The germline V and J ends were trimmed by 3 bases and 2 bases, with 10 bases remaining between them. CDR1 is LNHNV, CDR2 YYDKDF, per germline (reference sequence). The CDR3: CATSRDKNQETQYF. The CDR3 nucleotides read TGTGCCACCAGCAGGGACAAAAATCAAGAGACCCAGTACTTC.

The CDR3 is CASSSFSGPAYEQYF. CDR3 nucleotide sequence: TGTGCCAGCAGCTCATTTAGCGGGCCCGCCTACGAGCAGTACTTC. The genes are TRBV7-2 and TRBJ2-7, with 7 bases lining up with TRBD2. The CDR3 has 15 amino acids. CDR1 and CDR2 from the germline V gene are SGHTA and FQGNSA. Trimming at V came to 4 bases and at J to 2 bases, leaving 8 bases not matched to a gene.

This rearrangement joins TRBV29-1 to TRBJ2-5, with TRBD2 matching over 10 bases. The V and J ends lost 7 bases and 2 bases, in that order; junction bases with no gene match: 7. Germline CDR1 reads SQVTM; CDR2 reads ANQGSEA. The CDR3 is made up of 14 amino acids. This chain's CDR3 is CSAPLAGSQETQYF. CDR3 bases: TGCAGCGCCCCACTAGCGGGATCTCAAGAGACCCAGTACTTC.

V usage is TRBV29-1 and J usage is TRBJ1-3, with TRBD1 matching over 9 bases. The trim removed 4 bases at V and 0 bases at J, leaving 4 bases unmatched. The CDR3 sequence is 15 residues long. Germline V lookup: CDR1 SQVTM, CDR2 ANQGSEA. The CDR3 is CSVGTGASSGNTIYF. The CDR3 DNA reads TGCAGCGTTGGGACAGGGGCCAGCTCTGGAAACACCATATATTTT.

The chain employs TRBV6-6 and TRBJ1-3; TRBD1 agrees at 7 bases. The CDR3 length is 16 residues. Losses at the gene ends were 0 bases for V and 0 bases for J; bases not matched to a gene: 2. The V gene's germline CDR1 is MNHNY and CDR2 SVGAGI (reference sequence). CDR3 nucleotides: TGTGCCAGCAGTTACTCGGGGACAGACTCTGGAAACACCATATATTTT. Its protein is CASSYSGTDSGNTIYF.